This is a list of T cell receptor beta chains from one sample in a study of OX40 agonist ivuxolimab in advanced cancers. The table came from immunoSEQ multiplex PCR; TCRdb's copy has only in-frame clones and leaves some out. The repertoire has 80,000 to 100,000 clones, approximately 91% of them found once; the top ten carry 0.33%. The sequenced sample was CD4+ or CD8+ T cells sorted from blood, obtained in a trial of the OX40 agonist ivuxolimab. These receptors originate from an adult with an advanced solid tumor such as melanoma, head and neck, liver or kidney cancer. The CDR3 runs from the conserved cysteine through the conserved F or W. Fields, in order: V gene, J gene, clone size, CDR3 protein. Size tells how often a clone was seen (once, few, many) or the class of an expanded clone, and some rows leave it out.

>TRBV27|TRBJ2-7|-
CASRRQGARKYEQYF
>TRBV25-1|TRBJ1-6|-
CASSLKDRDNSPLHF
>TRBV7-2|TRBJ2-5|-
CASSQGPSGGVWETQYF
>TRBV5-4|TRBJ2-7|-
CASSSATRPYEQYF
>TRBV7-9|TRBJ1-2|-
CASSLAFGEGYTF
>TRBV5-4|TRBJ2-5|-
CASSLSGTEETQYF
>TRBV28|TRBJ2-1|-
CASSSLGRLNEQFF
>TRBV9|TRBJ1-2|-
CASSSRGRNGYTF
>TRBV9|TRBJ2-7|-
CASSPGVAYEQYF
>TRBV6-5|TRBJ2-1|-
CASQGLPSYNEQFF
>TRBV19|TRBJ2-3|-
CASSTPGVGTDTQYF
>TRBV11-3|TRBJ2-1|-
CASSQSGTSGYNEQFF
>TRBV5-4|-|-
CASSSAGLAGVPEQYF
>TRBV28|TRBJ2-2|-
CASSLLRITGELFF
>TRBV28|TRBJ2-2|-
CASSLPTSLAGRSTGELFF
>TRBV29-1|TRBJ2-1|-
CSVAGLAGVRNEQFF
>TRBV7-3|TRBJ2-1|-
CASSLRSLAGFNEQFF
>TRBV7-2|TRBJ2-3|once
CASSHTGTDTQYF
>TRBV5-1|TRBJ1-2|-
CASSLEGFGYTF
>TRBV7-9|TRBJ2-2|-
CASSLVRSTGELFF
>TRBV7-2|TRBJ2-3|once
CASTKPRLAGSTDTQYF
>TRBV7-6|TRBJ2-1|-
CASSLGPSRANEQFF
>TRBV18|TRBJ2-5|-
CASSPISGSGETQYF
>TRBV5-1|TRBJ2-3|-
CASSLGGTGSTDTQYF
>TRBV18|TRBJ2-7|-
CASSPGLSYEQYF
>TRBV7-3|TRBJ2-1|-
CASSRRRAGAQSSYNEQFF
>TRBV7-2|TRBJ2-7|-
CASSGRTGVSEQYF
>TRBV18|TRBJ2-1|-
CASSPPASGGYNEQFF
>TRBV7-2|TRBJ2-2|-
CASSYRTGGTGELFF
>TRBV9|TRBJ2-3|-
CASSKEQGIGDTQYF
>TRBV28|TRBJ2-1|-
CASSTPLHEQFF
>TRBV27|TRBJ1-5|few
CASRSDLSNQPQHF
>TRBV7-3|TRBJ2-1|-
CASSSQGRQEQFF
>TRBV6-1|TRBJ2-7|-
CASSDVGQGSYEQYF
>TRBV7-2|TRBJ2-3|-
CASSPRTGTTTDTQYF
>TRBV19|TRBJ2-7|-
CASSRGVGSLVNEQYF
>TRBV7-9|TRBJ2-7|-
CASSLGTGGLGEQYF
>TRBV4-1|TRBJ1-3|-
CASSQDGSGNTIYF
>TRBV9|TRBJ2-7|-
CASSVVGSSYEQYF